Listed here are 5 T cell receptor beta chains from one sample, sequenced in a study of blood T cell repertoires in COVID-19 (dated by TCRdb to about 2020). Receptors were amplified or captured by the immunoSEQ multiplex PCR assay. Drawn from immuneACCESS, this table holds only the in-frame rearrangements with V and J called that TCRdb kept. Clones are partly lost; checked studies trace under half to an unresolved V gene and leave the rest unexplained. The sample contains under 100,000 clones, 75% to 90% of them found a single time. 15% of the sample lies in the top ten. Sequenced: peripheral blood. The receptors stem from a male donor with acute or convalescent COVID-19.

The V gene is TRBV30, the J gene TRBJ1-1; D remains unclear. The CDR3 has 13 amino acids. V lost 0 bases to trimming and J lost 2 bases, with 7 bases between them. The V gene's germline CDR1 is GTSNPN and CDR2 SVGIG (reference sequence). CDR3 sequence (DNA): TGTGCCTGGAGTGTAGGCGGCAACACTGAAGCTTTCTTT. It translates to CAWSVGGNTEAFF.

V usage is TRBV7-9 and J usage is TRBJ2-7; TRBD1 agrees at 10 bases. CDR1 is SEHNR, CDR2 FQNEAQ, per germline (reference sequence). This CDR3 has 14 amino acids. V lost 7 bases to trimming and J lost 0 bases; unmatched junction nucleotides: 3. This CDR3 is CASTRTGGSYEQYF. The CDR3 bases are TGTGCCAGCACCAGGACAGGGGGCTCCTACGAGCAGTACTTC.

The chain has TRBV28 and TRBJ1-5; the D gene is possibly TRBD1 (6 bases). Germline V gene sequence: CDR1 MDHEN, CDR2 SYDVKM. This CDR3 region has 15 residues. V dropped 2 bases and J dropped 3 bases, with 11 bases sitting between them. The CDR3 DNA reads TGTGCCAGCAGTTTACCGGACAGAGACAATCAGCCCCAGCATTTT. Translation gives CASSLPDRDNQPQHF.

The V gene is TRBV2, the J gene TRBJ1-6; perhaps TRBD1 as D (5 bases). This CDR3 has 13 amino acids. The ends were cut back, 7 bases at V and 6 bases at J, with 10 bases in the middle. Germline CDR1 and CDR2: SNHLY and FYNNEI. CDR3 sequence (DNA): TGTGCCAGCAACGAGGGACTTAATTCACCCCTCCACTTT. It translates to CASNEGLNSPLHF.

The chain has TRBV19 and TRBJ2-7; 8 bases map to TRBD1. Trimming took 3 bases from V and 5 from J; bases not matched to a gene: 9. CDR3 length equals 15 residues. Germline CDR1 and CDR2: LNHDA and SQIVND (reference sequence). CDR3 DNA sequence: TGTGCCAGTAGTATCGCCCGACAGGGGTTCCACGAGCAGTACTTC. It is translated as CASSIARQGFHEQYF.